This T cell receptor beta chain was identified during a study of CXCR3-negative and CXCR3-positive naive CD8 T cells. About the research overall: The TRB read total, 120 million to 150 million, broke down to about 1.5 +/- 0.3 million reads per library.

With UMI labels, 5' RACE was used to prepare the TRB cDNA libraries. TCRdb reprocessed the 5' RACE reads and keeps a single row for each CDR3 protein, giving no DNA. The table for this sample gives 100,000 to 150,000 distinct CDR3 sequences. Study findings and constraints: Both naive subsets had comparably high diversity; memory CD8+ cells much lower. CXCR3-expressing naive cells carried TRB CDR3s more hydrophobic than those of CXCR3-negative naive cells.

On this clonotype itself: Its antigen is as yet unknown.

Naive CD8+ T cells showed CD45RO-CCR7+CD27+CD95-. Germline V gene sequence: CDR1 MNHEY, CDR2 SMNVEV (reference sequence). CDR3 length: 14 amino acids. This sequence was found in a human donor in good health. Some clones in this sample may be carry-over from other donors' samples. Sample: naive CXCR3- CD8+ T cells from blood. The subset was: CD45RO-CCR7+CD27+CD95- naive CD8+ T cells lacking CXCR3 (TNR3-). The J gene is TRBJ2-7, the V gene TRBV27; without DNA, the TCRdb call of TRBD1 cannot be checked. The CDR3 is CASGSGGRAYEQYF.